This TCR beta chain was found in a study of T-cell memory formation after mild COVID-19. CDR1 is SNHLY, CDR2 FYNNEI, per germline. The CDR3 spans 13 residues. The J segment lost 6 bases and the V segment lost 6 bases, leaving 7 bases of the junction unmatched. This clonotype has just a few counts. TCRdb reanalysed the 5' RACE reads using MiXCR and keeps one entry per CDR3 protein. The sample lists 350,000 to 550,000 distinct CDR3 sequences; approximately 18% were seen once. The sequence derives from a man aged 18 to 30 who had mild COVID-19 (a few samples of this study predate the infection). Cell type and time point are not known. The material sequenced was PBMCs or a T cell subset sorted from them (not recorded which). V usage is TRBV2 and J usage is TRBJ2-7, with 8 bases identical to TRBD1. CDR3 coding DNA: TGTGCCAGCAGGGGGACAGGCCCGGGCGAGCAGTACTTC. Its translation: CASRGTGPGEQYF.